Below, 10 T cell receptor beta chains from the same sample are listed, as sequenced in a study of T cells in Graves' hyperthyroidism and ophthalmopathy. The investigators amplified TCR beta CDR3 regions from RNA transcripts. HTBI primers were employed in a first-round RT-PCR of the TCR CDR3. TCRdb reprocessed the multiplex PCR reads with MiXCR, giving one entry per CDR3 protein. The profile covers approximately 600,000 distinct CDR3 sequences, with less than 25% appearing a single time and roughly 30% taken by the ten largest. The sequencing sample was made of blood. These receptors were taken from a man aged 25-45 years with Graves' ophthalmopathy.

J is TRBJ1-1 and V is TRBV4-3; 12 nucleotides match TRBD1. CDR1 is LGHNA and CDR2 is YSLEER in the germline V gene. V shed 0 bases and J 0 bases; nucleotides not matched to a gene: 8. This CDR3 has 19 residues. The CDR3 DNA reads TGCGCCAGCAGCCAAGATCTGGGACAGGGGGCTTTCCTGAACACTGAAGCTTTCTTT. Residues: CASSQDLGQGAFLNTEAFF.

In this sample, this clonotype turned up a few times. The gene calls are TRBV6-2 or TRBV6-3 and TRBJ1-1; D ambiguous. CDR1 and CDR2 from the germline V gene are MNHEY and SVGEGT. CDR3 size: 14 residues. V shed 10 bases and J shed 5 bases, with 20 bases lying between them. Here the CDR3 reads CATIRSSGRTEAFF. CDR3 nucleotide sequence: TGTGCCACCATCCGTTCATCCGGACGTACTGAAGCTTTCTTT.

This clonotype was detected a few times. V is TRBV12-3 or TRBV12-4 and J is TRBJ2-2, with TRBD2 matching over 13 bases. The CDR3 totals 15 residues. After removal of 6 bases from V and 6 bases from J, the junction contained 4 bases not matched to a gene. Here the CDR3 reads CASRRTSGRPGELFF. The DNA for the CDR3 is TGTGCCAGCAGGCGGACTAGCGGGAGACCCGGGGAGCTGTTTTTT.

This clonotype was counted a few times. The chain recombines TRBV6-1 with TRBJ2-7, with D perhaps TRBD2 (6 bases). Germline CDR1 reads MNHNS; CDR2 reads SASEGT. The CDR3 totals 12 residues. The ends were cut back, 6 bases at V and 7 bases at J, with 13 bases in the middle. CDR3 sequence (DNA): TGTGCCAGCAGAGGACTCCTAGCGGAGCAGTACTTC. It is translated as CASRGLLAEQYF.

In this sample, this clonotype turned up many times. The chain has TRBV3-1 and TRBJ2-1; D is undetermined. V gave up 1 base and J gave up 8 bases, with 6 bases separating them. The length of the CDR3 is 12 residues. The germline gives CDR1 LGHDT, CDR2 YNNKEL (reference sequence). The CDR3 here is CASSQVKHEQFF. CDR3 DNA: TGTGCCAGCAGCCAAGTAAAGCATGAGCAGTTCTTC.

In the case of this clonotype: A single base separates this from a much larger clone, so it may be a read error. The CDR3 does not end in the conserved phenylalanine or tryptophan, so this is likely a read error. The chain joins TRBV12-3 or TRBV12-4 to TRBJ1-1, with 8 bases lining up with TRBD1. The CDR3 is 14 residues long. The V segment lost 5 bases and the J segment 5 bases; nucleotides outside the gene matches: 7. CDR3 sequence reads: CASSIGQGRTEAFL. CDR3 sequence (DNA): TGTGCCAGCAGTATTGGACAGGGAAGGACTGAAGCTTTCCTT.

This clonotype was observed at least ten times. The chain has TRBV28 and TRBJ2-2; 7 bases line up with TRBD2. V gave up 3 bases and J gave up 6 bases; unmatched junction bases: 4. Germline CDR1 and CDR2: MDHEN and SYDVKM. The CDR3 covers 14 residues. CDR3 in DNA: TGTGCCAGCAGTTTCGGGAGGCTCGCCGGGGAGCTGTTTTTT. The encoded protein is CASSFGRLAGELFF.

The chain uses TRBV20-1 and TRBJ1-2, with D tentatively TRBD1 (5 bases). Trimming took 5 bases from V and 7 from J, leaving 17 bases between them. This CDR3 region has 13 residues. CDR1 and CDR2 (germline): DFQATT, SNEGSKA (reference sequence). Here the CDR3 DNA reads TGCAGTGCTCCTGGCCCGGAGGGGTCTGGCTACACCTTC. Translating it yields CSAPGPEGSGYTF.

The chain couples TRBV6-1 to TRBJ2-5; 8 bases fit TRBD2. The CDR3 is 13 amino acids. Trimming took 6 bases from V and 5 from J; bases not matched to a gene: 5. From germline, CDR1 is MNHNS and CDR2 SASEGT. The CDR3 region is CASRPGGAETQYF. The CDR3 nucleotides are TGTGCCAGCAGGCCCGGGGGGGCTGAGACCCAGTACTTC.

This clonotype was picked up a small number of times. The V and J genes are TRBV27 and TRBJ1-1; the match to TRBD1 covers 8 bases. V lost 0 bases and J lost 4; bases outside the gene matches: 4. Germline values: CDR1 MNHEY, CDR2 SMNVEV (reference sequence). This CDR3 contains 15 residues. CDR3 DNA sequence: TGTGCCAGCAGTTTATCGAGAGGACAGGGCACTGAAGCTTTCTTT. Translation gives CASSLSRGQGTEAFF.